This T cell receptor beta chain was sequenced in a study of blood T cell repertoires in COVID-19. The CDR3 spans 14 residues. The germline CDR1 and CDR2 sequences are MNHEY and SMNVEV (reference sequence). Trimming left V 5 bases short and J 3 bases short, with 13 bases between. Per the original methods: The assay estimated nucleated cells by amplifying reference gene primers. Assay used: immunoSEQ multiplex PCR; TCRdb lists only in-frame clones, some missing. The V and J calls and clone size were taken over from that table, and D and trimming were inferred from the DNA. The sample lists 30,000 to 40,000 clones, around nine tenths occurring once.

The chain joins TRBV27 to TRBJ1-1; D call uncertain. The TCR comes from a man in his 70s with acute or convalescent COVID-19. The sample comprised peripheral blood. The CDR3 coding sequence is TGTGCCAGCAGTCCCCTGATCGGTCACACTGAAGCTTTCTTT. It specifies CASSPLIGHTEAFF.